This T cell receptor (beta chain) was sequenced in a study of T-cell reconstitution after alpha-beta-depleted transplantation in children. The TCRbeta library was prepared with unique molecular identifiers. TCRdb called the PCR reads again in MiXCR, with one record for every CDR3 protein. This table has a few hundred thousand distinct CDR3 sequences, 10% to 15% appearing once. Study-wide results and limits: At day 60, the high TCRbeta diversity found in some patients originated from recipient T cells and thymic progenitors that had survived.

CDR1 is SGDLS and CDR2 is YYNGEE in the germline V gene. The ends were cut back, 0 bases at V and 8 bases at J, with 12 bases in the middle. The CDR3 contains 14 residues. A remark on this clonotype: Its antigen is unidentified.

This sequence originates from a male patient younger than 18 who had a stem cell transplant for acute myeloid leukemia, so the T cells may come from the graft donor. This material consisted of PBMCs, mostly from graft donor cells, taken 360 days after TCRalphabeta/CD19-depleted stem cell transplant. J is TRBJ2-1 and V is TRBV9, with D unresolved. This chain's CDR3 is CASSVGFPYDEQFF. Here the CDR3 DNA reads TGTGCCAGCAGCGTAGGGTTCCCGTACGATGAGCAGTTCTTC. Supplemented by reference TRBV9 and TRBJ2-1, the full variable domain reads DSGVTQTPKHLITATGQRVTLRCSPRSGDLSVYWYQQSLDQGLQFLIQYYNGEERAKGNILERFSAQQFPDLHSELNLSSLELGDSALYFCASSVGFPYDEQFFGPGTRLTVL.